A single sample is the source of the 29 T cell receptor beta chains below, sequenced in a study of CD4+ T cells in melanoma. TCRdb's copy holds only in-frame clones and misses some; the assay was immunoSEQ multiplex PCR. The table includes more than 15,000 clones, roughly 76% detected once. The sample consisted of cells from a culture (not recorded whether cultured in vitro). These receptors all stem from a human donor with melanoma.

The chain uses TRBV2 and TRBJ2-7, with TRBD2 identical over 7 bases. The CDR3 length is 14 residues. The germline V gene has CDR1 SNHLY and CDR2 FYNNEI. V shed 6 bases, J shed 0 bases, and the junction held 5 bases outside the gene matches. CDR3 amino acids: CASRWGGSSYEQYF. The CDR3 DNA reads TGTGCCAGCAGGTGGGGGGGATCCTCCTACGAGCAGTACTTC.

The gene calls are TRBV5-1 and TRBJ1-1, with a weak D call TRBD1 (5 bases). V was shortened by 0 bases and J by 0 bases, with 12 bases between the two germline ends. The CDR3 covers 16 residues. Germline V gene data show CDR1 as SGHRS and CDR2 as YFSETQ. The CDR3 protein is CASSLVGAGMNTEAFF. CDR3 in DNA: TGCGCCAGCAGCTTGGTCGGGGCGGGTATGAACACTGAAGCTTTCTTT. Complete variable domain (other parts from reference TRBV5-1 and TRBJ1-1): KAGVTQTPRYLIKTRGQQVTLSCSPISGHRSVSWYQQTPGQGLQFLFEYFSETQRNKGNFPGRFSGRQFSNSRSEMNVSTLELGDSALYLCASSLVGAGMNTEAFFGQGTRLTVV.

The chain links TRBV6-1 to TRBJ2-5; D gene unclear. The germline V gene has CDR1 MNHNS and CDR2 SASEGT. The CDR3 covers 13 residues. The ends were cut back, 7 bases at V and 2 bases at J, with 11 bases in the middle. The CDR3 nucleotides read TGTGCCAGCAAAACTCTTAGACAAGAGACCCAGTACTTC. Translating it yields CASKTLRQETQYF.

J is TRBJ1-6 and V is TRBV7-9; D uncertain. The CDR3 extends over 14 amino acids. Trimming removed 4 bases from V and 10 bases from J, with 14 bases in between. From germline, CDR1 is SEHNR and CDR2 FQNEAQ (reference sequence). This CDR3 reads CASSSDGYGSPLHF. The CDR3 DNA sequence: TGTGCCAGCAGCTCGGACGGTTATGGGTCACCCCTCCACTTT.

This clone appeared once. The gene calls are TRBV5-5 and TRBJ2-1; D not certain. V lost 5 bases and J 6 bases, leaving 21 bases between the germline ends. Germline V lookup: CDR1 SGHKS, CDR2 YYEKEE (reference sequence). The CDR3 loop spans 16 amino acids. This CDR3 reads CASSRTPGRERNEQFF. CDR3 bases: TGTGCCAGCAGTCGGACCCCCGGCAGAGAACGCAATGAGCAGTTCTTC.

The J gene is TRBJ1-1, the V gene TRBV10-3; tentatively, D is TRBD1 (6 bases). Germline-derived CDR1 and CDR2 are ENHRY and SYGVKD. This CDR3 spans 14 amino acids. V dropped 6 bases and J dropped 6 bases, with 17 bases sitting between them. The DNA for the CDR3 is TGTGCCATCAGGAAGGGACAAACGGATGCTGAAGCTTTCTTT. This gives the protein CAIRKGQTDAEAFF.

This rearrangement joins TRBV6-6 to TRBJ1-3, with 10 bases that match TRBD1. Germline CDR1 reads MNHNY; CDR2 reads SVGAGI (reference sequence). The trim removed 8 bases at V and 2 bases at J, leaving 6 bases unmatched. The CDR3 contains 15 residues. CDR3 coding DNA: TGTGCCAGCCACCCCGACAGGGGGCCTGGAAACACCATATATTTT. Amino acids: CASHPDRGPGNTIYF.

The chain has TRBV19 and TRBJ2-7; 9 nucleotides align to TRBD1. The germline V gene has CDR1 LNHDA and CDR2 SQIVND (reference sequence). Trimming removed 9 bases from V and 1 base from J; junction bases left unmatched: 7. The CDR3 runs 14 residues. The DNA for the CDR3 is TGTGCCAGCCTTACCGGGACAGGGTCCTACGAGCAGTACTTC. Protein product: CASLTGTGSYEQYF.

The chain combines TRBV6-5 with TRBJ1-1, with D perhaps matching TRBD1 (6 bases). Trimming shortened V by 2 bases and J by 0 bases, and 13 bases separated the two germline ends. This CDR3 has 16 amino acids. Germline values: CDR1 MNHEY, CDR2 SVGAGI. DNA for the CDR3: TGTGCCAGCAGTTACCGGGACACTCTTATGAACACTGAAGCTTTCTTT. It codes for CASSYRDTLMNTEAFF.

This chain links TRBV6-6 with TRBJ2-3; D might be TRBD2 (6 bases). This CDR3 contains 15 residues. The V end was cut by 3 bases, the J end by 3 bases, with 13 bases between. Germline V gives CDR1 MNHNY, CDR2 SVGAGI (reference sequence). The CDR3 DNA is TGTGCCAGCAGTTATAGCGGAATTGTGACAGATACGCAGTATTTT. It specifies CASSYSGIVTDTQYF.

The rearrangement uses TRBV30 and TRBJ2-7; the match to TRBD2 covers 12 bases. The CDR3 extends over 11 amino acids. CDR1 and CDR2 from the germline V gene are GTSNPN and SVGIG (reference sequence). The CDR3 DNA is TGTTCTAGCGGGGGGGACTACGAGCAGTACTTC. Its protein product is CSSGGDYEQYF.

Within the sample, this clone is medium-sized. The V call is TRBV7-9, the J call TRBJ1-2, with D possibly being TRBD1 (6 bases). Trimming took off 4 bases at V and 2 bases at J, with 11 bases between the two ends. Per the germline V gene, CDR1 is SEHNR and CDR2 is FQNEAQ (reference sequence). The CDR3 is made up of 14 amino acids. For the CDR3, the DNA is TGTGCCAGCAGCTCTACAGGGACCAACTATGGCTACACCTTC. It translates to CASSSTGTNYGYTF.

The rearrangement joins TRBV6-1 to TRBJ1-4, with a tentative D call TRBD1 (5 bases). Germline CDR1 reads MNHNS; CDR2 reads SASEGT. The germline V and J ends were trimmed by 1 base and 0 bases, with 12 bases remaining between them. This CDR3 is 17 amino acids long. In nucleotides, the CDR3 is TGTGCCAGCAGTGAAGGATGGGGGTCCCCAACTAATGAAAAACTGTTTTTT. This sequence encodes CASSEGWGSPTNEKLFF.

The V and J genes are TRBV5-6 and TRBJ2-5; 10 nucleotides align to TRBD1. With V trimmed by 4 bases and J by 1 base, 7 bases remained unmatched. CDR3 size: 16 residues. Germline CDR1 reads SGHDT; CDR2 reads YYEEEE. CDR3 nucleotide sequence: TGTGCCAGCAGCATGTGGGGGACAGGGGTCCAAGAGACCCAGTACTTC. It is translated as CASSMWGTGVQETQYF.

This clone was recorded a few times. This sequence joins TRBV5-4 and TRBJ1-6, with D perhaps matching TRBD1 (6 bases). CDR3 length equals 17 residues. The germline V gene encodes CDR1 SGHNT and CDR2 YYREEE (reference sequence). V lost 2 bases, J lost 8 bases, and 20 bases lay in between. CDR3 bases: TGTGCCAGCAGCTTAATGACAGGTTTCGATTCGGATTCACCCCTCCACTTT. Its translation: CASSLMTGFDSDSPLHF.

The chain joins TRBV5-1 to TRBJ2-7, with 7 bases lining up with TRBD1. This CDR3 is 13 amino acids long. The ends lost 2 bases at V and 5 bases at J; junction bases unmatched: 4. CDR1 is SGHRS and CDR2 is YFSETQ in the germline V gene. The CDR3 DNA follows: TGCGCCAGCAGCTTACAGGGGAGAGACGAGCAGTACTTC. Translation gives CASSLQGRDEQYF.

J is TRBJ2-3 and V is TRBV25-1; TRBD1 or TRBD2 may be the D gene (5 bases each). The CDR3 contains 16 residues. In germline, CDR1 is MGHDK, CDR2 SYGVNS. The V end was cut by 4 bases, the J end by 1 base, with 15 bases between. The CDR3 bases are TGTGCCAGCAGTGCCGGGTGGCAGGGAGGCACAGATACGCAGTATTTT. Translated, it gives CASSAGWQGGTDTQYF.

The chain links TRBV6-5 to TRBJ1-1; D possibly corresponds to TRBD1 (5 bases). The CDR3 extends over 11 amino acids. Trimming cost V 7 bases and J 4 bases, with 7 bases left between them. CDR1 is MNHEY and CDR2 is SVGAGI in the germline V gene. The CDR3 nucleotides are TGTGCCAGCAAGGGGAGCACTGAAGCTTTCTTT. It is translated as CASKGSTEAFF.

The V call is TRBV5-1, the J call TRBJ1-2, with D perhaps matching TRBD1 (6 bases). The V gene's germline CDR1 is SGHRS and CDR2 YFSETQ. The CDR3 runs 15 residues. The V gene lost 0 bases and the J gene lost 10 bases, with 19 bases spanning the gap. CDR3 in DNA: TGCGCCAGCAGCTTGGCCGGGGCCAGGGGAGTAGACTACACCTTC. It encodes CASSLAGARGVDYTF.

V is TRBV7-2 and J is TRBJ2-6, with D perhaps being TRBD1 or TRBD2 (5 bases each). The CDR3 loop spans 15 amino acids. Per germline, CDR1 SGHTA and CDR2 FQGNSA. Trimming removed 5 bases from V and 1 base from J, with 9 bases in between. The CDR3 region has the DNA TGTGCCAGCAGCAATGAGGGGTCTGGGGCCAACGTCCTGACTTTC. Its protein is CASSNEGSGANVLTF.

The chain uses TRBV2 and TRBJ1-6; 10 positions agree with TRBD1. This CDR3 is built from 17 residues. In germline, CDR1 is SNHLY, CDR2 FYNNEI. Germline trimming cut 4 bases from V and 14 bases from J; bases unmatched to any gene: 17. Here the CDR3 reads CASSGRNDDRGLSTLHF. DNA of the CDR3: TGTGCCAGCAGTGGGCGAAATGACGACAGGGGGCTATCCACCCTCCACTTT. The complete variable domain, with remaining parts taken from reference TRBV2 and TRBJ1-6, reads EPEVTQTPSHQVTQMGQEVILRCVPISNHLYFYWYRQILGQKVEFLVSFYNNEISEKSEIFDDQFSVERPDGSNFTLKIRSTKLEDSAMYFCASSGRNDDRGLSTLHFGNGTRLTVT.

V is TRBV5-1 and J is TRBJ2-5; TRBD1 matches at 11 bases. The germline V gene encodes CDR1 SGHRS and CDR2 YFSETQ. J was trimmed by 5 bases and V by 4 bases; bases with no gene match: 7. This CDR3 spans 15 amino acids. The CDR3 loop is CASSTGQGAGETQYF. The CDR3 nucleotides are TGCGCCAGCAGCACCGGACAGGGGGCGGGGGAGACCCAGTACTTC.

The chain uses TRBV4-1 and TRBJ2-1, with 9 bases lining up with TRBD2. The CDR3 spans 15 residues. Germline-derived CDR1 and CDR2 are MGHRA and YSYEKL. Losses at the gene ends were 6 bases for V and 8 bases for J; bases not matched to a gene: 11. The CDR3 DNA reads as TGCGCCAGCAGACTTCACGGGACTAGCCTCGATGAGCAGTTCTTC. Its translation is CASRLHGTSLDEQFF.

The chain carries TRBV9 and TRBJ2-5, with 7 bases aligning to TRBD2. CDR3 length: 17 residues. After removal of 0 bases from V and 3 bases from J, the junction contained 11 bases not matched to a gene. Germline-derived CDR1 and CDR2 are SGDLS and YYNGEE. The CDR3 DNA is TGTGCCAGCAGCGTAGTCCTCCCCGGGGCGGGAGAAGAGACCCAGTACTTC. Amino acids: CASSVVLPGAGEETQYF.

The chain couples TRBV7-9 to TRBJ1-1; D call uncertain. This CDR3 comprises 13 residues. The germline CDR1 and CDR2 sequences are SEHNR and FQNEAQ (reference sequence). Deletions cut 4 bases from V and 3 bases from J, with 9 bases between. CDR3 bases: TGTGCCAGCAGCTCGGACGATTACACTGAAGCTTTCTTT. This encodes CASSSDDYTEAFF.

The chain is built from TRBV5-4 and TRBJ2-5, with 9 bases that match TRBD1. V lost 4 bases, J lost 7 bases, and 14 bases stayed unmatched. The CDR3 covers 16 residues. Germline assignment: CDR1 SGHNT and CDR2 YYREEE (reference sequence). CDR3 region: CASSHGRDRVMATQYF. DNA for the CDR3: TGTGCCAGCAGCCACGGGCGGGACAGGGTGATGGCGACCCAGTACTTC. Filled out from reference TRBV5-4 and TRBJ2-5, the complete variable domain reads ETGVTQSPTHLIKTRGQQVTLRCSSQSGHNTVSWYQQALGQGPQFIFQYYREEENGRGNFPPRFSGLQFPNYSSELNVNALELDDSALYLCASSHGRDRVMATQYFGPGTRLLVL.

This chain joins TRBV5-1 and TRBJ1-2; D is perhaps TRBD1 (5 bases). The V end was cut by 0 bases, the J end by 0 bases, with 15 bases between. The CDR3 runs to 17 residues. Germline V gene lookup returns CDR1 SGHRS and CDR2 YFSETQ. In DNA, the CDR3 is TGCGCCAGCAGCTTGGGAGCTTTGGCAGGGACTAACTATGGCTACACCTTC. It yields the protein CASSLGALAGTNYGYTF.

The chain joins TRBV10-2 to TRBJ1-4, with TRBD1 identical over 7 bases. The CDR3 consists of 13 residues. The germline V gene encodes CDR1 WSHSY and CDR2 SAAADI. J was trimmed by 4 bases and V by 5 bases; bases with no gene match: 1. The CDR3 bases are TGCGCCAGCAGTTGGGACAGTAATGAAAAACTGTTTTTT. It codes for CASSWDSNEKLFF.

This clone ranks as medium-sized. The chain employs TRBV5-4 and TRBJ1-2, with D tentatively TRBD1 (5 bases). Germline V gene data show CDR1 as SGHNT and CDR2 as YYREEE (reference sequence). With 5 bases removed from V and 3 bases from J, the gap between germline ends came to 11 bases. This CDR3 has 13 residues. The CDR3 loop reads CASRPQGDYGYTF. In DNA, the CDR3 is TGTGCCAGCAGGCCCCAGGGTGACTATGGCTACACCTTC.